This TCR beta chain was observed in a study of T cell responses to AZD1222 COVID-19 vaccine. Study-wide background: Researchers grouped second doses given at about 4 or about 12 weeks into one pool. Whole-study findings and limits: Reports say nearly half of spike-specific TCRs go after unmutated variant regions. Clonal diversity may have been underestimated in mostly white British donors. Spike-specific TCR depth and breadth grew after two AZD1222 doses.

This clone was detected only a few times. Antigen: not known. The CDR3 runs 16 residues. V was pared by 5 bases and J by 7 bases, with 18 bases between. The germline gives CDR1 SNHLY, CDR2 FYNNEI. Measured with immunoSEQ multiplex PCR; TCRdb has only the in-frame clones, and not every one. The table lists 60,000 to 85,000 clones, 85% of them singletons. The sequencing here drew on peripheral blood, taken on day 0 of AZD1222 vaccination. The V gene is TRBV2, the J gene TRBJ1-6; tentative D call: TRBD1 (6 bases). This sequence originates from an adult in good health. The CDR3 reads CASSNRVGIENSPLHF. The CDR3 DNA is TGTGCCAGCAGTAACAGGGTCGGTATAGAGAATTCACCCCTCCACTTT.